This T cell receptor beta chain stems from a study of T cells in Graves' hyperthyroidism and ophthalmopathy. What was amplified from RNA transcripts were TCR beta CDR3 regions. The HTBI primer set was used in a first-round RT-PCR of the TCR CDR3. A single record per CDR3 protein comes from TCRdb applying MiXCR to the multiplex PCR reads. This sample has 600,000 to 700,000 distinct CDR3 sequences, with about 45% found just once. The CDR3 covers 13 residues. V was clipped by 6 bases and J by 2 bases, with 12 bases between them. Germline V lookup: CDR1 SQVTM, CDR2 ANQGSEA. This clonotype appeared a few times.

Sequences were obtained from peripheral blood or thyroid tissue (not recorded which). The source is an adult man with Graves' disease, either hyperthyroidism or ophthalmopathy (not recorded which). The V and J genes are TRBV29-1 and TRBJ2-3; maybe TRBD1 (5 bases). DNA for the CDR3: TGCAGCGTGGGTCAGGGCTCCACAGATACGCAGTATTTT. Protein: CSVGQGSTDTQYF.